The clone carrying this T cell receptor beta chain was detected once. The authors defined stable hyperthyroidism as no ophthalmopathy within 18 months of follow-up. It was on clinical symptoms, serum thyroxine, TRAb, thyroid ultrasound and orbital computed tomography that diagnosis relied. This record comes from a study of Graves' ophthalmopathy and Graves' hyperthyroidism. V lost 5 bases, J lost 7 bases, and 5 bases stayed unmatched. The CDR3 has 14 amino acids. RNA transcripts were the template, and TCR beta CDR3 regions were amplified from them. First-round RT-PCR relied on HTBI primers, and a second-round multiplex PCR came next. TCRdb re-called the multiplex PCR reads with MiXCR, one entry per CDR3 protein. The sample has some 370,000 distinct CDR3 sequences, about 18% seen once.

The J gene is TRBJ1-2, the V gene TRBV12-3 or TRBV12-4; 12 nucleotides match TRBD1. Material: peripheral blood. This clonotype originated in an adult woman with stable Graves' hyperthyroidism. CDR3 amino acids: CASSRDRGQVGYTF. As DNA, the CDR3 is TGTGCCAGCAGTAGGGACAGGGGGCAGGTTGGCTACACCTTC.